The 15 T cell receptor beta chains presented below share a single source sample, sequenced in a study of T-cell memory formation after mild COVID-19. TCRdb reanalysed the 5' RACE reads using MiXCR and keeps one entry per CDR3 protein. Of around 35,000 distinct CDR3 sequences detected, 7% to 9.5% appear once; the ten largest clones hold just under 30%. Sequenced sample: PBMCs or a T cell subset sorted from them (not recorded which). These receptor sequences come from a man aged 18 to 29 who had mild COVID-19 (a few samples of this study predate the infection). Cell type and time point are not known.

This clonotype was recorded a few times. The chain employs TRBV24-1 and TRBJ1-1; D might be TRBD1 (5 bases). Trimming took off 2 bases at V and 5 bases at J, with 20 bases between the two ends. From germline, CDR1 is KGHDR and CDR2 SFDVKD. The CDR3 covers 17 residues. CDR3 coding DNA: TGTGCCACCAGTGATTGGAACCCGACAGAAGGTGTTACTGAAGCTTTCTTT. Encoded protein: CATSDWNPTEGVTEAFF.

By share, this clonotype counts as medium-sized. The V and J genes are TRBV9 and TRBJ2-3, with 8 bases identical to TRBD2. The CDR3 is 15 residues long. Germline loops: CDR1 SGDLS, CDR2 YYNGEE. J was trimmed by 2 bases and V by 6 bases; bases with no gene match: 8. The CDR3 reads CASTPGGAITDTQYF. The CDR3 coding sequence is TGTGCCAGCACCCCGGGGGGGGCAATCACAGATACGCAGTATTTT.

In this sample, this clonotype turned up many times. V is TRBV2 and J is TRBJ2-4; D gene ambiguous. This CDR3 comprises 17 residues. Germline lookup yields CDR1 SNHLY and CDR2 FYNNEI. Deletions cut 2 bases from V and 0 bases from J, with 14 bases between. CDR3 residues: CASSETAIGLAKNIQYF. The DNA for the CDR3 is TGTGCCAGCAGTGAAACGGCAATTGGGCTAGCCAAAAACATTCAGTACTTC.

This chain uses TRBV4-2 with TRBJ1-1; D remains unclear. The CDR3 has 14 amino acids. V shed 1 base and J shed 3 bases, with 9 bases lying between them. Germline values: CDR1 LGHNA, CDR2 YNFKEQ. The DNA for the CDR3 is TGTGCCAGCAGCCAAGTTGGAGGTCACACTGAAGCTTTCTTT. This codes for CASSQVGGHTEAFF.

This clonotype was found many times. V gene TRBV20-1 combines with J gene TRBJ2-2; D uncertain. Between the trimmed V and J ends, which lost 1 base and 0 bases, there was a span of 12 bases. CDR1 and CDR2 (germline): DFQATT, SNEGSKA (reference sequence). The CDR3 spans 16 residues. Written as DNA, the CDR3 is TGCAGTGCTAGAGGAAATACTCGGTCGAACACCGGGGAGCTGTTTTTT. This gives the protein CSARGNTRSNTGELFF.

This clonotype was seen repeatedly, ten times or more. The rearrangement links TRBV5-1 to TRBJ2-3; 8 nucleotides match TRBD2. The CDR3 sequence is 16 residues long. CDR1 and CDR2 (germline): SGHRS, YFSETQ. V gave up 0 bases and J gave up 2 bases; unmatched junction bases: 5. The CDR3 region has the DNA TGCGCCAGCAGCTTGGTTAGCGGGGCATACACAGATACGCAGTATTTT. This translates into CASSLVSGAYTDTQYF.

The V gene is TRBV28, the J gene TRBJ2-7; weak D call: TRBD1 (8 bases). CDR1 is MDHEN and CDR2 is SYDVKM in the germline V gene. Trimming left V 6 bases short and J 2 bases short, with 11 bases between. The CDR3 runs to 13 residues. In DNA form, the CDR3 reads TGTGCCAGCAGCACAGGGGGGGCCTACGAGCAGTACTTC. Its protein is CASSTGGAYEQYF.

This clonotype showed up just a few times. The rearrangement joins TRBV6-2 or TRBV6-3 to TRBJ2-4, with D perhaps being TRBD1 or TRBD2 (5 bases each). CDR3 length: 12 residues. V dropped 5 bases and J dropped 9 bases, with 11 bases sitting between them. The V gene's germline CDR1 is MNHEY and CDR2 SVGEGT. The CDR3 spells CASSPGLAIQYF. CDR3 DNA sequence: TGTGCCAGCAGTCCGGGGCTCGCCATTCAGTACTTC.

This clonotype was picked up many times. The J gene is TRBJ2-2, the V gene TRBV6-6; D gene uncertain. CDR3 length equals 14 residues. Germline assignment: CDR1 MNHNY and CDR2 SVGAGI (reference sequence). Trimming removed 5 bases from V and 2 bases from J, with 9 bases in between. As DNA, the CDR3 is TGTGCCAGCAGTCACGACGGAAACACCGGGGAGCTGTTTTTT. Encoded protein: CASSHDGNTGELFF.

This clonotype has at least ten counts. V usage is TRBV29-1 and J usage is TRBJ1-1, with a weak D call TRBD1 (5 bases). V was pared by 6 bases and J by 6 bases, with 14 bases between. The CDR3 covers 12 residues. The germline CDR1 and CDR2 sequences are SQVTM and ANQGSEA. CDR3 DNA sequence: TGCAGCGTCCCGCCAGGGATGGCTGAAGCTTTCTTT. Translating gives CSVPPGMAEAFF. Full variable domain (rest looked up from reference TRBV29-1 and TRBJ1-1): SAVISQKPSRDICQRGTSLTIQCQVDSQVTMMFWYRQQPGQSLTLIATANQGSEATYESGFVIDKFPISRPNLTFSTLTVSNMSPEDSSIYLCSVPPGMAEAFFGQGTRLTVV.

This clonotype was seen at least ten times. This sequence joins TRBV5-1 and TRBJ2-2; 7 positions agree with TRBD1. This CDR3 region has 15 residues. The V segment lost 0 bases and the J segment 7 bases; nucleotides outside the gene matches: 6. Germline CDR1 is SGHRS and CDR2 is YFSETQ. CDR3 sequence (DNA): TGCGCCAGCAGCTTGGGGGACAGCAACGTCGGGGAGCTGTTTTTT. Protein: CASSLGDSNVGELFF.

There are a few counts of this clonotype. The rearrangement joins TRBV6-2 or TRBV6-3 to TRBJ2-2, with 11 bases that match TRBD2. V was clipped by 2 bases and J by 5 bases; unmatched bases: 4. The CDR3 length is 16 residues. Germline-derived CDR1 and CDR2 are MNHEY and SVGEGT. The CDR3 is CASSYIASGGTGELFF. In DNA form, the CDR3 reads TGTGCCAGCAGTTACATAGCTAGCGGGGGGACCGGGGAGCTGTTTTTT.

This clonotype appeared many times. This sequence joins TRBV18 and TRBJ2-7, with a possible D match to TRBD1 (5 bases). The length of the CDR3 is 12 residues. The V gene's germline CDR1 is KGHSH and CDR2 LQKENI. Trimming pared 6 bases from V and 3 bases from J, leaving 9 bases between. Here the CDR3 reads CASSPDSYEQYV. The CDR3 DNA follows: TGTGCCAGCTCGCCTGACAGCTACGAGCAGTACGTC.

In its sample, this clonotype ranks as medium-sized. This rearrangement joins TRBV20-1 to TRBJ1-2; 8 bases are a match to TRBD1. V shed 3 bases, J shed 6 bases, and the junction held 9 bases outside the gene matches. The CDR3 length is 14 residues. Germline values: CDR1 DFQATT, CDR2 SNEGSKA (reference sequence). The CDR3 DNA reads TGCAGTGCTAGCTTGGACAGGGTCCCGGATGGCTACACCTTC. Amino acid sequence: CSASLDRVPDGYTF.

In its sample, this clonotype was seen many times. The rearrangement links TRBV10-2 to TRBJ1-1, with TRBD1 matching 7 bases. CDR1 WSHSY and CDR2 SAAADI come from the germline V gene. J gave up 11 bases and V 6 bases, and 9 bases lay outside the gene matches. The CDR3 has 12 residues. As DNA, the CDR3 is TGCGCCAGCAGCCCCAGGGGGTTTAGGGCTTTCTTT. It specifies CASSPRGFRAFF.